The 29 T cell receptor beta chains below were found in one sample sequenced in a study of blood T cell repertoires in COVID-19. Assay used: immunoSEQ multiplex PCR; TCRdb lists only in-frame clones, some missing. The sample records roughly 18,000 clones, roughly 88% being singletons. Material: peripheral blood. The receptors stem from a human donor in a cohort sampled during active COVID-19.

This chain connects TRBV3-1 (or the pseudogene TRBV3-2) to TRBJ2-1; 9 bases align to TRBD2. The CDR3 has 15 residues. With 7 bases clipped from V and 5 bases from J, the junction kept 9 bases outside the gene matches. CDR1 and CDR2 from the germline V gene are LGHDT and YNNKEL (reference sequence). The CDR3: CASILRGGGNNEQFF. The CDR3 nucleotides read TGTGCCAGCATACTTCGCGGGGGGGGCAACAATGAGCAGTTCTTC.

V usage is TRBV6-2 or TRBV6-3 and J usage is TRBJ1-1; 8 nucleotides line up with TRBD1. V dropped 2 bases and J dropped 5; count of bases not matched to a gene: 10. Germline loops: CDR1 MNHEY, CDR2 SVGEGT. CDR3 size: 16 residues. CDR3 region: CASSYPAGGVRTEAFF. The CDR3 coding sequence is TGTGCCAGCAGTTACCCTGCAGGGGGCGTGAGGACTGAAGCTTTCTTT.

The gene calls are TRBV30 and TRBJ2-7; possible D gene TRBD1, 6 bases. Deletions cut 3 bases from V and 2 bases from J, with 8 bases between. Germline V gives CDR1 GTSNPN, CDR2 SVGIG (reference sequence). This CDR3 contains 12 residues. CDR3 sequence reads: CAWRDRTYEQYF. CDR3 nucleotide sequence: TGTGCCTGGAGAGACAGGACCTACGAGCAGTACTTC. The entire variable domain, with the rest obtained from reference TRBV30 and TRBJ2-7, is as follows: SQTIHQWPATLVQPVGSPLSLECTVEGTSNPNLYWYRQAAGRGLQLLFYSVGIGQISSEVPQNLSASRPQDRQFILSSKKLLLSDSGFYLCAWRDRTYEQYFGPGTRLTVT.

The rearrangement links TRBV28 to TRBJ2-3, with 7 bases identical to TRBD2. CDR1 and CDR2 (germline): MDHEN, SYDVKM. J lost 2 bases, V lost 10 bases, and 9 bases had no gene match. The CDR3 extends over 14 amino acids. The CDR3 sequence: CAINSGKNTDTQYF. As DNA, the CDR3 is TGTGCCATCAACAGCGGGAAGAACACAGATACGCAGTATTTT. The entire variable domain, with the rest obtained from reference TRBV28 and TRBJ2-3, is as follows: DVKVTQSSRYLVKRTGEKVFLECVQDMDHENMFWYRQDPGLGLRLIYFSYDVKMKEKGDIPEGYSVSREKKERFSLILESASTNQTSMYLCAINSGKNTDTQYFGPGTRLTVL.

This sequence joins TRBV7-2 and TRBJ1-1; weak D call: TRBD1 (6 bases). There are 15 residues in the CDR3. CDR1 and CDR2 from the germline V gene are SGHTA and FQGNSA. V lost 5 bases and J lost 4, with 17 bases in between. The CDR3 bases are TGTGCCAGCAGCGCGGCAGGGGATCGCCGCACTGAAGCTTTCTTT. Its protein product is CASSAAGDRRTEAFF.

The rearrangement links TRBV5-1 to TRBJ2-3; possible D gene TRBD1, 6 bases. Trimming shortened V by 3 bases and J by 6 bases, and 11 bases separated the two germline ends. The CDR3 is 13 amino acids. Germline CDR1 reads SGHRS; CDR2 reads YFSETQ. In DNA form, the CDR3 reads TGCGCCAGCAGCTCACACAGGGATGATACGCAGTATTTT. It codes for CASSSHRDDTQYF.

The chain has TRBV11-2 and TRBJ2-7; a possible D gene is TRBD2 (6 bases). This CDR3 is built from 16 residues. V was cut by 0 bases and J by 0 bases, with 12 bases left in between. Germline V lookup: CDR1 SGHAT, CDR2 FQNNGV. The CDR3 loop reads CASSLEGLILSYEQYF. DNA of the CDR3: TGTGCCAGCAGCTTAGAGGGACTGATTCTCTCCTACGAGCAGTACTTC.

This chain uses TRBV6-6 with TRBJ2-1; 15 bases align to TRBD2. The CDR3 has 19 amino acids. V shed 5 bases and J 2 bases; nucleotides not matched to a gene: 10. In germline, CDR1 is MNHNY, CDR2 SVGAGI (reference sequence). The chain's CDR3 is CASSPPGLAGGHTYNEQFF. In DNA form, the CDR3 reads TGTGCCAGCAGTCCACCGGGACTAGCGGGGGGACATACCTACAATGAGCAGTTCTTC.

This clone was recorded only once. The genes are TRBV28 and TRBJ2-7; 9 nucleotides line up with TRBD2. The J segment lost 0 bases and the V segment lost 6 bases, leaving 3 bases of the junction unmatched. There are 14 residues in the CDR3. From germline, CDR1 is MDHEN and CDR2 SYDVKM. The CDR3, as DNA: TGTGCCAGCAGCCGGACTAGCGTCTCCTACGAGCAGTACTTC. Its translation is CASSRTSVSYEQYF.

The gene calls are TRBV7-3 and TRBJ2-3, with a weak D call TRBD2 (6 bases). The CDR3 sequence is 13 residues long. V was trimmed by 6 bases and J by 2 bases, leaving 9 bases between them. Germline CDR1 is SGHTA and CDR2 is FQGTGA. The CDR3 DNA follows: TGTGCCAGCAGTCTAGCGTTCACAGATACGCAGTATTTT. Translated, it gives CASSLAFTDTQYF.

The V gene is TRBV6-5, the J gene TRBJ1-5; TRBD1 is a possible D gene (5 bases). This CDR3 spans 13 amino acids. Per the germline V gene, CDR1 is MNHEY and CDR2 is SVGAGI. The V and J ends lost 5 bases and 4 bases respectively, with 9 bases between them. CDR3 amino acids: CASSTTVNQPQHF. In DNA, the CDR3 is TGTGCCAGCAGTACGACAGTTAATCAGCCCCAGCATTTT.

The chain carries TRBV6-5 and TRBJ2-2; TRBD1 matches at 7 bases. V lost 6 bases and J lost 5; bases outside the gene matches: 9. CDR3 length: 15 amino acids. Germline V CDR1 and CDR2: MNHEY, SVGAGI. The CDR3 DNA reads TGTGCCAGCAGGACTGAGGGGGCGCGAACCGGGGAGCTGTTTTTT. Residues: CASRTEGARTGELFF.

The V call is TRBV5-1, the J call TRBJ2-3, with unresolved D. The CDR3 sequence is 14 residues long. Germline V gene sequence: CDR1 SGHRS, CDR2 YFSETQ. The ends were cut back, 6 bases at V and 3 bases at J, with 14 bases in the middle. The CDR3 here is CASNTMGSTDTQYF. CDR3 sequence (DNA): TGCGCCAGCAACACCATGGGCAGTACAGATACGCAGTATTTT.

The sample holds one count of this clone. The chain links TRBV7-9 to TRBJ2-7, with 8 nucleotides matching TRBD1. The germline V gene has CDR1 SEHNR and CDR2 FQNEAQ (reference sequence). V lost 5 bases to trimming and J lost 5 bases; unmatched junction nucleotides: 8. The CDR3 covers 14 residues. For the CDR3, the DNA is TGTGCCAGCAGCCAAGGGGCAGGGGGCCACGAGCAGTACTTC. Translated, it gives CASSQGAGGHEQYF.

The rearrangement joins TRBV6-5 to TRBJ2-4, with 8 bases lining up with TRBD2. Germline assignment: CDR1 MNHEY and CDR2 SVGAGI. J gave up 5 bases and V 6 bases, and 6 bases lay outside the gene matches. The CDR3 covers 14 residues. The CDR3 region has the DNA TGTGCCAGCAGCCGGGGGGGGGAACAAAACATTCAGTACTTC. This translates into CASSRGGEQNIQYF.

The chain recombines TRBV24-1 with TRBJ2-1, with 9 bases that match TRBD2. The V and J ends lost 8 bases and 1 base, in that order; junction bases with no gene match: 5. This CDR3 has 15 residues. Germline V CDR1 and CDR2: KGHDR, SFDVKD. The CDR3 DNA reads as TGTGCCACCAACTCGGCGGGAGGGTCCTACAATGAGCAGTTCTTC. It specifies CATNSAGGSYNEQFF.

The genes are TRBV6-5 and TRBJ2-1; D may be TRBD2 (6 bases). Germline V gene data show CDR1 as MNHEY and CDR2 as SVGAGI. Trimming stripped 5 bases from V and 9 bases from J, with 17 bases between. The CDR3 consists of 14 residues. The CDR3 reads CASSPGTSRGEQFF. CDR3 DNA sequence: TGTGCCAGCAGTCCCGGGACTTCTAGGGGTGAGCAGTTCTTC.

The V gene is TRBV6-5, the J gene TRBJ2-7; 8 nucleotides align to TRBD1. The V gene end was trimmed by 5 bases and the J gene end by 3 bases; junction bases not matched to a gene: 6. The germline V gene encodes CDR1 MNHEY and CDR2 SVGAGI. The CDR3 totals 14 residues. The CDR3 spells CASSPRTGIYEQYF. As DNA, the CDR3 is TGTGCCAGCAGTCCCCGGACAGGGATCTACGAGCAGTACTTC.

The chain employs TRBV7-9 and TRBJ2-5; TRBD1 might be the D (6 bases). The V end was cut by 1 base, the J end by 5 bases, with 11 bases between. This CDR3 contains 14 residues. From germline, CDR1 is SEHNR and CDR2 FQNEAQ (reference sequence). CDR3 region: CASSLDRVVETQYF. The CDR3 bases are TGTGCCAGCAGCTTAGACAGGGTAGTGGAGACCCAGTACTTC.

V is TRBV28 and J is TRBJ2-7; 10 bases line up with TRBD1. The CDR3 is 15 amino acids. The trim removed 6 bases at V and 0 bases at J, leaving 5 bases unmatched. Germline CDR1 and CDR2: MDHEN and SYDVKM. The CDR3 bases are TGTGCCAGCAGGACAGGGGGCGCGATCTCCTACGAGCAGTACTTC. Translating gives CASRTGGAISYEQYF.

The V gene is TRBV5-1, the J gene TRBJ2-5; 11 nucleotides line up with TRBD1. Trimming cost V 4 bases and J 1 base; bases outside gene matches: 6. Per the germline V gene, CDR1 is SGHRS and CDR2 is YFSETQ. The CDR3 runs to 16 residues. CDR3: CASSSGQGALQETQYF. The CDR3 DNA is TGCGCCAGCAGCAGCGGACAGGGGGCGCTCCAAGAGACCCAGTACTTC.

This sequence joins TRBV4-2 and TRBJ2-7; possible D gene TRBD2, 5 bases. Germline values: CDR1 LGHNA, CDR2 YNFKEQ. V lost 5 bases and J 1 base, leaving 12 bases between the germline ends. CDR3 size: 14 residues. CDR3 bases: TGTGCCAGCAGCTCCGGACGAGGGTCCTACGAGCAGTACTTC. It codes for CASSSGRGSYEQYF.

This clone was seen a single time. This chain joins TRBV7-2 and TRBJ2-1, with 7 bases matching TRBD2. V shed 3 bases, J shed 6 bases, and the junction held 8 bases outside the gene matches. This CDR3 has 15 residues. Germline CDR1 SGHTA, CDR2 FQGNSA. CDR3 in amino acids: CASSFGGNRGNEQFF. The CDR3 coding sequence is TGTGCCAGCAGCTTCGGGGGGAATCGGGGCAATGAGCAGTTCTTC.

In nucleotides, the CDR3 is TGTGCCAGCAGTCTACCACCTCAGGGTGGGTTATTGGGCTACACCTTC. Translated: CASSLPPQGGLLGYTF. This chain connects TRBV28 to TRBJ1-2; possible D gene TRBD1, 5 bases. Deletions cut 5 bases from V and 8 bases from J, with 24 bases between. CDR3 length: 16 amino acids. Germline V CDR1 and CDR2: MDHEN, SYDVKM.

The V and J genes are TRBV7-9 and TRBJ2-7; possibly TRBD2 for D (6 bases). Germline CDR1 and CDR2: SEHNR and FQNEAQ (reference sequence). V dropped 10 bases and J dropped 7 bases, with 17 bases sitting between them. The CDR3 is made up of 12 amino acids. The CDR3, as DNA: TGTGCCACCCTATCGGGGGACTGGGAGCAGTACTTC. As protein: CATLSGDWEQYF. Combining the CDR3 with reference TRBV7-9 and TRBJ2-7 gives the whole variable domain DTGVSQNPRHKITKRGQNVTFRCDPISEHNRLYWYRQTLGQGPEFLTYFQNEAQLEKSRLLSDRFSAERPKGSFSTLEIQRTEQGDSAMYLCATLSGDWEQYFGPGTRLTVT.

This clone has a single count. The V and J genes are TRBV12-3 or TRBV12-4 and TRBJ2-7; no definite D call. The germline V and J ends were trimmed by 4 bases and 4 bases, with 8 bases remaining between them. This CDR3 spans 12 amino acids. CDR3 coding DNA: TGTGCCAGCAGTTGGCAGGCGTACGAGCAGTACTTC. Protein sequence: CASSWQAYEQYF.

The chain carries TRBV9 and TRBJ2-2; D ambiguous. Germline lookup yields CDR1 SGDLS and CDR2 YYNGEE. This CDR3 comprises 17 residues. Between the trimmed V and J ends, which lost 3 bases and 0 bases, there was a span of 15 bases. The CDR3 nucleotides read TGTGCCAGCAGCGCCCCTTTCGGCAGCGCGAACACCGGGGAGCTGTTTTTT. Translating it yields CASSAPFGSANTGELFF.

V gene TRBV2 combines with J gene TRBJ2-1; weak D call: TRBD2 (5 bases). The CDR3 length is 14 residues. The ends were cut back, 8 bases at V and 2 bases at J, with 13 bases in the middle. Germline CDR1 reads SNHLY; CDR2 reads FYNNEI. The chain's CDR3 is CASAARVPYNEQFF. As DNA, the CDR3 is TGTGCCAGCGCCGCGAGGGTCCCCTACAATGAGCAGTTCTTC.

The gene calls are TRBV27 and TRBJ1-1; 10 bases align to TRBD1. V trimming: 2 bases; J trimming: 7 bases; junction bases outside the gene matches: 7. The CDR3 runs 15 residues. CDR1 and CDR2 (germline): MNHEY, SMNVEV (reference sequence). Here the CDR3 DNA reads TGTGCCAGCAGTTTAATACCGGGACAGGGGCTTGAAGCTTTCTTT. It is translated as CASSLIPGQGLEAFF.